This section outlines one TCR beta chain sequence together with its context. Trimming at V came to 3 bases and at J to 4 bases, leaving 3 bases not matched to a gene. This CDR3 spans 15 amino acids. Germline CDR1 reads MNHEY; CDR2 reads SMNVEV (reference sequence). Enrollees, about 18 to 89 years old, lived in roughly 24 US areas. Self-reported history from a screening survey and questionnaire set each donor's cohort. Someone with COVID-19 had been met by exposed participants within 2 weeks before study entry. The source of the sample is a study of blood T cell repertoires in COVID-19. About the study: COVID-19 samples, acute and convalescent, were from the United States, Italy and Spain.

The data were produced by immunoSEQ multiplex PCR, yet TCRdb's version contains in-frame clones alone and is incomplete. The top ten hold around an eighth of the sample, which has some 190,000 clones, roughly 80% seen once. The sample taken for sequencing was PBMCs or T cells enriched from blood (not recorded which). The TCR comes from a man between 60 and 70 years old who had been exposed to COVID-19. The chain recombines TRBV27 with TRBJ2-2; 9 positions agree with TRBD1. The CDR3 nucleotides read TGTGCCAGCAGTTTGGGGGGACAGGGCACCGGGGAGCTGTTTTTT. Amino acid sequence: CASSLGGQGTGELFF.